This T cell receptor beta chain was profiled in a study of T cell clonotyping in hematopoietic cell transplantation. Only in-frame clones appear in the TCRdb table, and some are missing; sequencing was by immunoSEQ multiplex PCR. Among about 69,000 clones listed, around 94% were seen once. Findings of the study overall: Few recipient clonotypes overlapped donors; over 97% were de novo at given depth. Recipient TCR diversity dropped after transplant; expanded clonotypes rose from day 30 to 180. Higher Inverse Simpson Index values in graft donor and pretransplant recipient predicted broader posttransplant TCR diversity. CD4 and CD8 repertoire contributions could not be separated without sorting.

Details on this clone: The antigen is undetermined.

The CDR3 runs 15 residues. Germline V lookup: CDR1 SGHRS, CDR2 YFSETQ. V lost 2 bases and J lost 0, with 12 bases in between. This chain uses TRBV5-1 with TRBJ2-7; possible D gene TRBD1, 5 bases. The TCR sequence derives from a man between 50 and 59 years old in good health. Some clones in this sample may be carry-over from other donors' samples. Sequencing was done on a sample of peripheral blood mononuclear cells. CDR3 DNA: TGCGCCAGCAGCTTACAGGATTTCCCCTCCTACGAGCAGTACTTC. This codes for CASSLQDFPSYEQYF.